Shown below are 32 T cell receptor beta chains from a single sample sequenced in a study of T cells in Graves' hyperthyroidism and ophthalmopathy. Template material for amplifying TCR beta CDR3 regions consisted of RNA transcripts. First-round RT-PCR targeting the TCR CDR3 was performed with the HTBI primer set. In TCRdb, the multiplex PCR reads were re-called with MiXCR into one record per CDR3 protein. The sample includes over 300,000 distinct CDR3 sequences, around 14% seen only once; the top ten take more than 9.5%. Sequencing used blood. The receptor set was obtained from a woman in her sixties or seventies with Graves' hyperthyroidism.

This clonotype was counted at least ten times. This CDR3 is CASSPSIIAGSSSYNEQFF. The CDR3 DNA is TGTGCCAGCAGCCCAAGCATCATAGCGGGATCTAGCTCCTACAATGAGCAGTTCTTC. The rearrangement joins TRBV7-9 to TRBJ2-1, with 8 bases matching TRBD2. Germline values: CDR1 SEHNR, CDR2 FQNEAQ (reference sequence). The CDR3 runs 19 residues. With 5 bases clipped from V and 0 bases from J, the junction kept 15 bases outside the gene matches.

This clonotype has ten or more counts. The chain combines TRBV12-3 or TRBV12-4 with TRBJ2-5; D unclear. The CDR3 length is 11 residues. V was cut by 6 bases and J by 9 bases, with 11 bases left in between. The CDR3 is CASSRSEAQYF. The CDR3 nucleotides are TGTGCCAGCAGCAGGAGCGAGGCCCAGTACTTC.

CDR3: CASSQGTGQGGEKLFF. Here the CDR3 DNA reads TGTGCCAGCAGCCAGGGAACCGGACAGGGTGGGGAAAAACTGTTTTTT. This rearrangement joins TRBV3-1 to TRBJ1-4; 8 bases fit TRBD1. The CDR3 consists of 16 residues. Germline loops: CDR1 LGHDT, CDR2 YNNKEL (reference sequence). V trimming: 3 bases; J trimming: 8 bases; junction bases outside the gene matches: 11.

The rearrangement joins TRBV24-1 to TRBJ2-1; TRBD2 aligns across 9 bases. The CDR3 length is 19 residues. Germline loops: CDR1 KGHDR, CDR2 SFDVKD. J gave up 4 bases and V 0 bases, and 12 bases lay outside the gene matches. The CDR3 DNA reads as TGTGCCACCAGTGATTTGCATGTCGGGGCTAGCGGGACATACAATGAGCAGTTCTTC. This encodes CATSDLHVGASGTYNEQFF.

This clonotype was counted many times. The rearrangement uses TRBV29-1 and TRBJ2-3; D might be TRBD2 (5 bases). Germline CDR1 SQVTM, CDR2 ANQGSEA. The length of the CDR3 is 12 residues. Trimming took 3 bases from V and 2 from J, leaving 6 bases between them. CDR3 in amino acids: CSVDDYTDTQYF. The CDR3 region has the DNA TGCAGCGTTGATGACTACACAGATACGCAGTATTTT.

This clonotype was seen many times. This rearrangement joins TRBV6-5 to TRBJ2-7; D perhaps matches TRBD1 (5 bases). The ends were cut back, 0 bases at V and 1 base at J, with 13 bases in the middle. The germline V gene has CDR1 MNHEY and CDR2 SVGAGI. The CDR3 is 16 residues long. Here the CDR3 DNA reads TGTGCCAGCAGTTACTCTGGGGCAGGCGCGTCCTACGAGCAGTACTTC. This codes for CASSYSGAGASYEQYF.

The J gene is TRBJ1-2, the V gene TRBV24-1; D remains ambiguous. The CDR3 runs 11 residues. Germline V gene lookup returns CDR1 KGHDR and CDR2 SFDVKD. Trimming removed 5 bases from V and 8 bases from J, with 8 bases in between. In DNA form, the CDR3 reads TGTGCCACCAGTGCCCTTGGGGGCTACACCTTC. As protein: CATSALGGYTF.

This clonotype was counted ten times or more. The chain combines TRBV11-3 with TRBJ1-1; TRBD1 matches at 9 bases. The V gene end was trimmed by 0 bases and the J gene end by 4 bases; junction bases not matched to a gene: 6. CDR1 is SGHNT, CDR2 YENEEA, per germline. The CDR3 sequence is 16 residues long. CDR3 DNA: TGTGCCAGCAGCTTAGACACGGGACAGGGCGGCACTGAAGCTTTCTTT. This encodes CASSLDTGQGGTEAFF.

In this sample, this clonotype turned up many times. The chain uses TRBV2 and TRBJ2-3; 13 bases line up with TRBD2. CDR1 is SNHLY, CDR2 FYNNEI, per germline. With V trimmed by 5 bases and J by 3 bases, 11 bases remained unmatched. This CDR3 contains 18 residues. The CDR3 sequence is CASSSTSGRAIGTDTQYF. In DNA form, the CDR3 reads TGTGCCAGCAGTTCTACTAGCGGGAGGGCCATTGGGACAGATACGCAGTATTTT.

A note on this clonotype: One base away lies a much larger clone, so this may be a sequencing read error. J is TRBJ2-7 and V is TRBV27; 7 nucleotides agree with TRBD1. V shed 9 bases, J shed 2 bases, and the junction held 4 bases outside the gene matches. Germline V gene sequence: CDR1 MNHEY, CDR2 SMNVEV (reference sequence). The CDR3 extends over 12 amino acids. The CDR3 protein is CASMGQPYEQYF. DNA of the CDR3: TGTGCCAGTATGGGACAGCCCTACGAGCAGTACTTC.

There are many counts of this clonotype. J is TRBJ2-7 and V is TRBV11-2; TRBD2 aligns across 15 bases. V lost 5 bases, J lost 3 bases, and 5 bases stayed unmatched. CDR1 and CDR2 (germline): SGHAT, FQNNGV. The CDR3 length is 16 residues. The CDR3 DNA follows: TGTGCCAGCAGCCCGGGACTAGCGGGAGGAATCTACGAGCAGTACTTC. This encodes CASSPGLAGGIYEQYF.

This chain joins TRBV7-3 and TRBJ2-5; weak D call: TRBD1 (6 bases). The CDR3 has 15 residues. CDR1 is SGHTA, CDR2 FQGTGA, per germline. The V end was cut by 0 bases, the J end by 5 bases, with 13 bases between. In DNA form, the CDR3 reads TGTGCCAGCAGCTTAACGTTTGGGGGCTTGGAGACCCAGTACTTC. Translated, it gives CASSLTFGGLETQYF.

The chain couples TRBV12-3 or TRBV12-4 to TRBJ2-7; 11 nucleotides agree with TRBD2. This CDR3 is built from 14 residues. Germline trimming cut 7 bases from V and 2 bases from J; bases unmatched to any gene: 4. This CDR3 reads CASNVAGGPYEQYF. The CDR3 region has the DNA TGTGCCAGCAACGTAGCGGGAGGGCCCTACGAGCAGTACTTC.

The chain is built from TRBV19 and TRBJ2-7; 9 bases map to TRBD1. Per germline, CDR1 LNHDA and CDR2 SQIVND (reference sequence). The CDR3 consists of 14 residues. Trimming at V came to 6 bases and at J to 1 base, leaving 4 bases not matched to a gene. The CDR3 bases are TGTGCCAGTAGAACAGGGGGCCATTCCTACGAGCAGTACTTC. Its translation is CASRTGGHSYEQYF.

The gene calls are TRBV2 and TRBJ1-6, with a tentative D call TRBD1 (6 bases). This CDR3 is 15 amino acids long. Germline V gives CDR1 SNHLY, CDR2 FYNNEI. Trimming pared 2 bases from V and 7 bases from J, leaving 12 bases between. The CDR3 DNA is TGTGCCAGCAGTGAATTGGGCAGGGGAAATTCACCCCTCCACTTT. Protein product: CASSELGRGNSPLHF.

Many counts were recorded for this clonotype. Written as DNA, the CDR3 is TGTGCCAGCAGTTACGGGAACCGCCTGAGGGATACGCAGTATTTT. This codes for CASSYGNRLRDTQYF. The chain combines TRBV6-1 with TRBJ2-3, with D possibly being TRBD2 (5 bases). Germline CDR1 is MNHNS and CDR2 is SASEGT. The CDR3 covers 15 residues. With 5 bases removed from V and 6 bases from J, the gap between germline ends came to 18 bases.

This clonotype appeared a few times. CDR3 DNA sequence: TGCGCCAGTAGACTAGCCGTAAGCTCCTACGAGCAGTACTTC. It encodes CASRLAVSSYEQYF. This chain uses TRBV5-1 with TRBJ2-7, with 7 bases identical to TRBD2. J gave up 0 bases and V 8 bases, and 8 bases lay outside the gene matches. The CDR3 runs to 14 residues. Germline CDR1 is SGHRS and CDR2 is YFSETQ.

This clonotype was counted at least ten times. This chain connects TRBV11-2 to TRBJ2-1; 10 nucleotides match TRBD2. Trimming cost V 7 bases and J 10 bases; bases outside gene matches: 19. In germline, CDR1 is SGHAT, CDR2 FQNNGV. The CDR3 is made up of 17 amino acids. The CDR3 DNA is TGTGCCAGCAACCCCGGGGCTGGGACTAGCGCGGGATGGGAGCAGTTCTTC. Its translation: CASNPGAGTSAGWEQFF.

This clonotype showed up many times. The chain combines TRBV6-1 with TRBJ1-1; TRBD1 might be the D (6 bases). The length of the CDR3 is 13 residues. Germline V gene data show CDR1 as MNHNS and CDR2 as SASEGT. V shed 7 bases and J shed 4 bases, with 13 bases lying between them. CDR3 protein: CASNGGWSTEAFF. The CDR3 DNA is TGTGCCAGCAACGGGGGCTGGAGCACTGAAGCTTTCTTT.

There are many counts of this clonotype. V gene TRBV6-6 combines with J gene TRBJ1-2, with TRBD1 matching over 11 bases. J gave up 8 bases and V 1 base, and 6 bases lay outside the gene matches. There are 15 residues in the CDR3. The germline V gene encodes CDR1 MNHNY and CDR2 SVGAGI (reference sequence). Written as DNA, the CDR3 is TGTGCCAGCAGTTACTTGGACAGGGGGCTTGAAGGCTACACCTTC. This gives the protein CASSYLDRGLEGYTF.

This clonotype was counted at least ten times. V gene TRBV5-5 combines with J gene TRBJ2-3; weak D call: TRBD1 (5 bases). V was trimmed by 6 bases and J by 0 bases, leaving 17 bases between them. The CDR3 spans 16 residues. The germline CDR1 and CDR2 sequences are SGHKS and YYEKEE (reference sequence). The CDR3 region has the DNA TGTGCCAGCAACCATGGGGCATTCGGAAGCACAGATACGCAGTATTTT. Amino acids: CASNHGAFGSTDTQYF.

The chain is built from TRBV27 and TRBJ1-2, with D perhaps matching TRBD1 (6 bases). The CDR3 sequence is 14 residues long. Germline CDR1 and CDR2: MNHEY and SMNVEV (reference sequence). V shed 3 bases and J shed 5 bases, with 13 bases lying between them. This CDR3 reads CASSFSGGRYGYTF. The CDR3 DNA is TGTGCCAGCAGTTTCTCGGGGGGCAGGTATGGCTACACCTTC.

This clonotype was seen ten or more times. V usage is TRBV11-3 and J usage is TRBJ2-1; 10 positions match TRBD2. CDR3 length equals 16 residues. Looked up from germline, CDR1 is SGHNT and CDR2 is YENEEA. V lost 5 bases, J lost 5 bases, and 9 bases stayed unmatched. Here the CDR3 reads CASSKEGTSVHNEQFF. The CDR3 region has the DNA TGTGCCAGCAGCAAAGAGGGGACTAGCGTTCACAATGAGCAGTTCTTC.

This clonotype was seen many times. CDR3 amino acids: CASSRSFGSPLHF. CDR3 coding DNA: TGTGCCAGCAGCCGATCCTTTGGCTCACCCCTCCACTTT. J is TRBJ1-6 and V is TRBV3-1; D gene ambiguous. CDR1 LGHDT and CDR2 YNNKEL come from the germline V gene (reference sequence). CDR3 length: 13 residues. V lost 4 bases and J 10 bases, leaving 11 bases between the germline ends.

This CDR3 is CASRGVATEAFF. The CDR3 DNA sequence: TGTGCCAGCAGAGGGGTGGCCACTGAAGCTTTCTTT. This chain links TRBV6-1 with TRBJ1-1; D is possibly TRBD1 (5 bases). With 6 bases removed from V and 4 bases from J, the gap between germline ends came to 9 bases. Germline CDR1 reads MNHNS; CDR2 reads SASEGT. The CDR3 consists of 12 residues.

The genes are TRBV28 and TRBJ2-7, with D possibly called TRBD1 or TRBD2 (6 bases each). The ends were cut back, 3 bases at V and 2 bases at J, with 14 bases in the middle. CDR3 length equals 15 residues. Germline-derived CDR1 and CDR2 are MDHEN and SYDVKM. The CDR3 DNA reads TGTGCCAGCAGTTTCCGTGGGGGGCGAGCCTACGAGCAGTACTTC. Amino acids: CASSFRGGRAYEQYF.

A remark on this clonotype: The junction differs from germline at one of its ends, possibly a read error. J is TRBJ2-1 and V is TRBV28, with 9 bases aligning to TRBD2. The germline gives CDR1 MDHEN, CDR2 SYDVKM. The CDR3 is 14 residues long. The chain's CDR3 is CASSLSGGRAIRVF. The DNA for the CDR3 is TGTGCCAGCAGTTTATCGGGCGGGAGGGCAATCCGCGTTTTC. The full variable domain, its missing parts supplied by reference TRBV28 and TRBJ2-1, is DVKVTQSSRYLVKRTGEKVFLECVQDMDHENMFWYRQDPGLGLRLIYFSYDVKMKEKGDIPEGYSVSREKKERFSLILESASTNQTSMYLCASSLSGGRAIRVFGPGTRLTVL.

This clonotype was seen at least ten times. V usage is TRBV15 and J usage is TRBJ2-3; no clear D gene. The CDR3 is 14 amino acids. Trimming pared 1 base from V and 3 bases from J, leaving 8 bases between. From germline, CDR1 is LNHNV and CDR2 YYDKDF (reference sequence). This CDR3 reads CATSRATQTDTQYF. The CDR3 bases are TGTGCCACCAGCAGAGCGACACAAACAGATACGCAGTATTTT. Based on the CDR3 plus reference TRBV15 and TRBJ2-3, the full variable domain is DAMVIQNPRYQVTQFGKPVTLSCSQTLNHNVMYWYQQKSSQAPKLLFHYYDKDFNNEADTPDNFQSRRPNTSFCFLDIRSPGLGDTAMYLCATSRATQTDTQYFGPGTRLTVL.

The chain links TRBV7-3 to TRBJ2-1; D unclear. CDR1 and CDR2 (germline): SGHTA, FQGTGA. The V end was cut by 1 base, the J end by 0 bases, with 7 bases between. The CDR3 is made up of 15 amino acids. The CDR3, as DNA: TGTGCCAGCAGCTTAAAGGCTAGCTCCTACAATGAGCAGTTCTTC. Encoded protein: CASSLKASSYNEQFF.

In this sample, this clonotype turned up many times. V gene TRBV2 combines with J gene TRBJ2-3; possibly TRBD1 or TRBD2 for D (6 bases each). V was shortened by 2 bases and J by 4 bases, with 16 bases between the two germline ends. The germline CDR1 and CDR2 sequences are SNHLY and FYNNEI. The length of the CDR3 is 16 residues. The CDR3 DNA is TGTGCCAGCAGTGAACTACAAGGGGGAGGCGCAGATACGCAGTATTTT. Translating it yields CASSELQGGGADTQYF. The complete variable domain, with remaining parts taken from reference TRBV2 and TRBJ2-3, reads EPEVTQTPSHQVTQMGQEVILRCVPISNHLYFYWYRQILGQKVEFLVSFYNNEISEKSEIFDDQFSVERPDGSNFTLKIRSTKLEDSAMYFCASSELQGGGADTQYFGPGTRLTVL.

A few counts support this clonotype. The chain joins TRBV7-9 to TRBJ2-3; 8 bases line up with TRBD2. CDR3 length: 14 residues. With V trimmed by 4 bases and J by 14 bases, 14 bases remained unmatched. Germline assignment: CDR1 SEHNR and CDR2 FQNEAQ (reference sequence). CDR3 residues: CASSSSISGKSLYF. CDR3 sequence (DNA): TGTGCCAGCAGCTCCTCTATTAGCGGGAAGTCTCTGTATTTT.

This clonotype was seen a handful of times. V usage is TRBV19 and J usage is TRBJ2-1; 10 bases align to TRBD2. Germline V gives CDR1 LNHDA, CDR2 SQIVND (reference sequence). The trim removed 8 bases at V and 5 bases at J, leaving 27 bases unmatched. The CDR3 is 21 amino acids. This chain's CDR3 is CASSSTSGWGAGGGYDNEQFF. The CDR3 nucleotides are TGTGCCAGTTCCTCGACTAGCGGGTGGGGAGCGGGGGGGGGCTACGACAATGAGCAGTTCTTC.